This T cell receptor beta chain was captured in a study of hypomethylating agent response in myelodysplastic syndrome (dated by TCRdb to about 2021). Describing the broader study: Patients were treated with the hypomethylating agents azacitidine (about 75% of the 11) or decitabine (3 of 11). The cohort included under 10 male and 2 female myelodysplastic syndrome patients. Patients had a mean age of roughly 70 +/- 6.9 years, and a diploid cytogenetic profile was the most common. The mutation found most frequently was TET2, which appeared in 5 of the 11 patients. Five patients did not respond, whereas roughly six responded with either complete response or hematologic improvement. Response was defined as complete response or hematologic improvement, and any patient who met neither criterion was considered a non-responder. Overall study results and their limits: Healthy control donors were not age-matched to MDS patients, which could have impacted the MDS versus healthy comparison. Richness, rarefaction diversity and clonality did not change significantly after hypomethylating agent treatment, across all patients or within response groups. Novel clonotypes were found to emerge more often in responders, whereas more contracted clonotypes were observed in non-responders after treatment. Whether the shared GLIPH2 clusters possibly recognize novel MDS antigens was not confirmed and still needs to be tested experimentally. The cohort was small, with only around 10 patients analyzed.

The CDR3 numbers 10 residues from cysteine through phenylalanine. Of the read, only the CDR3 DNA is kept; its 30 bases are in frame from base 1. CDR1 and CDR2, looked up from the germline V gene (reference sequence), are DFQATT and SNEGSKA. T-cell subsets were not sorted, so the analysis was performed on bulk bone marrow. Immunosequencing of the TCR beta CDR3 regions was performed on bone marrow from some ten myelodysplastic syndrome patients before and after hypomethylating agent therapy. For longitudinal repertoire tracking, a baseline bone marrow plus two to three bone marrows at different post-treatment timepoints were contributed by each patient. Genomic DNA was extracted from whole bone marrow, and quality was checked by TapeStation, NanoDrop OneC and PicoGreen assays. With regard to this clone: Its cognate antigen has yet to be identified. Germline is not matched at one junction end, which may reflect a read error.

Receptor amplification or capture employed the immunoSEQ multiplex PCR assay. Each sample was run at survey resolution as two replicates of around 200 ng apiece, for a total of approximately 400 ng of DNA. The hsTCRB kit detected rearranged TCRB sequences in genomic DNA using multiplex PCR primers targeting V and J genes. To amplify the CDR3 region, the first PCR ran for roughly 31 cycles with the QIAGEN Multiplex PCR Kit. Sample barcodes and Illumina adapters were added to each replicate in an 8-cycle second PCR. A QuantStudio 6 together with the KAPA library quantification kit was used to quantify the pooled libraries. About 14 pM of pooled libraries was sequenced on an Illumina MiSeq using 156-cycle single-end reads plus a 15-cycle index read. Processing in the source paper ran as follows. Of 150,000 to 200,000 unique clonotypes, roughly 1.5% were flagged by VDJdb annotation as previously reported viral-epitope-specific clonotypes. The immunoSEQ Data Assistant and immunoSEQ Analyzer turned the raw reads into TCRB repertoires that were normalized and annotated. Clonotype analysis used the immunarch R package version 0.6.5 and BioAnalyzer. Before richness was estimated, every repertoire was downsampled to the clone count of the smallest repertoire. Clonotypes were sorted into expanded, contracted or novel categories with Fisher's exact tests, where novel meant the clonotype had zero frequency before treatment. Significantly changed CDR3 beta sequences were clustered with GLIPH2 using simulation_depth=1000 and kmer_min_depth=3, and CDR3s shorter than five residues were excluded. Not all clones reach the TCRdb copy of this immuneACCESS table, which keeps in-frame sequences only. Checked studies attribute under half of the gap to unresolved V genes and leave the rest unexplained. V, J and clone size are taken as reported in that table, and D and trimming were inferred from the DNA itself. This sample has about 4,000 clones in its table, and around 86% of those were observed once. The top ten constitute around 13% of the sample.

The rearranged chain carries TRBV20-1 and TRBJ1-2; TRBD1 is a weak D gene call, 5 bases matching. This TCR was recovered from a human donor with myelodysplastic syndrome. The starting material was bone marrow, obtained before or after starting hypomethylating agent treatment for myelodysplastic syndrome (not recorded which). The encoded CDR3 is CSFRAGLSLF. DNA sequence: TGCAGCTTCAGAGCGGGACTCTCCCTCTTC.